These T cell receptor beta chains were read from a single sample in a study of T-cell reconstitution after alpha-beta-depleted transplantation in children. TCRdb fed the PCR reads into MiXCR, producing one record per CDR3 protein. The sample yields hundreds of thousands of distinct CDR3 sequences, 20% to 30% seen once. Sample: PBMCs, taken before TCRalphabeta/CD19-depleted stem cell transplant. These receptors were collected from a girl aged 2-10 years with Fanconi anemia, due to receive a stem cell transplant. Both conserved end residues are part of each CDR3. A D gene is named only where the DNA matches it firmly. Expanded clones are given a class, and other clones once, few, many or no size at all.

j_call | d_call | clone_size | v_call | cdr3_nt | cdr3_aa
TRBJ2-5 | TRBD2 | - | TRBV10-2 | TGCGCCAGCAGTTCACTAGCGGGAGTGATCGAGACCCAGTACTTC | CASSSLAGVIETQYF
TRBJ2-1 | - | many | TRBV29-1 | TGCAGCGTAATCGCCCTTAGCTCTAATCCCAATGAGCAGTTCTTC | CSVIALSSNPNEQFF
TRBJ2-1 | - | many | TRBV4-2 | TGTGCCAGCAGCCAGTGGACTGACGGGTATTCATGGCAGTTCTTC | CASSQWTDGYSWQFF
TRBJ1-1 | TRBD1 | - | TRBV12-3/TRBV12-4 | TGTGCCAGCAGTCCCCAGCCAGGGGGCATCACTGAAGCTTTCTTT | CASSPQPGGITEAFF
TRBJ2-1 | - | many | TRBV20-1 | TGCAGTGCTAGACCTTTAGGGGGTCTCGGTTCCTACAATGAGCAGTTCTTC | CSARPLGGLGSYNEQFF
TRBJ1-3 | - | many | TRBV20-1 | TGCAGTGCTTCCCTCCCGAAGGGAAACACCATATATTTT | CSASLPKGNTIYF
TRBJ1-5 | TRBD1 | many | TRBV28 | TGTGCCAGCATCCAACCGGGACAGGGTTTCAATCAGCCCCAGCATTTT | CASIQPGQGFNQPQHF
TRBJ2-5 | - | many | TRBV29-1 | TGCAGCGTTAACGACTGGCCGGGGGAGACCCAGTACTTC | CSVNDWPGETQYF
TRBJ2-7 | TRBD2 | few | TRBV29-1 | TGCAGCGTTGGGGGACTAGCCTACTACGAGCAGTACTTC | CSVGGLAYYEQYF
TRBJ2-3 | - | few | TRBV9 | TGTGCCAGCAGCGTAGGACAATCCTTCACAGATACGCAGTATTTT | CASSVGQSFTDTQYF